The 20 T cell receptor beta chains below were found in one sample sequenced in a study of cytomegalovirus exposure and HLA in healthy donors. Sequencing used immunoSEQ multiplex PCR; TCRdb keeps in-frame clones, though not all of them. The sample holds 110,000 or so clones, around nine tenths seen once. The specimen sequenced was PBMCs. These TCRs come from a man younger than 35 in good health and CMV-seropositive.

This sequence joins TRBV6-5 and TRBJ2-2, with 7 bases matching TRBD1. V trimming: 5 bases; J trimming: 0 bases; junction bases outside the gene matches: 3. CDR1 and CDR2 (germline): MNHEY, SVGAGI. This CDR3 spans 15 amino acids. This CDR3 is CASSAGGSNTGELFF. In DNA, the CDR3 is TGTGCCAGCAGTGCAGGGGGTTCGAACACCGGGGAGCTGTTTTTT.

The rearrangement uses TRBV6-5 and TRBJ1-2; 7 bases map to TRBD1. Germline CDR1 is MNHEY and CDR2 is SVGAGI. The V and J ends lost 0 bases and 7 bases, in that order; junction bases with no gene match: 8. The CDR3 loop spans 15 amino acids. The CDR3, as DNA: TGTGCCAGCAGTTACTCGCGACAGGGTATCTCTGGCTACACCTTC. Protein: CASSYSRQGISGYTF.

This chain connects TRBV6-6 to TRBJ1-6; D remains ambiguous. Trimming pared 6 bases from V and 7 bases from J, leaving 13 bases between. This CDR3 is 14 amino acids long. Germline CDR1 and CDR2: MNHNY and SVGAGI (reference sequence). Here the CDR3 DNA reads TGTGCCAGCAGCGGAGCGGGAATGAATTCACCCCTCCACTTT. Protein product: CASSGAGMNSPLHF.

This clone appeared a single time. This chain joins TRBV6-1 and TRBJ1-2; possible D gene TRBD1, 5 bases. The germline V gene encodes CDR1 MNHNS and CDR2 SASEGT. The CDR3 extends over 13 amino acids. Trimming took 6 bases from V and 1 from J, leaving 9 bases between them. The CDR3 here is CASRQQVNYGYTF. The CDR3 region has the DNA TGTGCCAGCAGGCAACAGGTTAACTATGGCTACACCTTC.

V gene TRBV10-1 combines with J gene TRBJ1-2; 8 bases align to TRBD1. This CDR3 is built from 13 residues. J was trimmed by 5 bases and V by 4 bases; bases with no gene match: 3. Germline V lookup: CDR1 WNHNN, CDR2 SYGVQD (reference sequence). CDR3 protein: CASSAGQGYGYTF. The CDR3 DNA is TGCGCCAGCAGTGCAGGACAGGGATATGGCTACACCTTC.

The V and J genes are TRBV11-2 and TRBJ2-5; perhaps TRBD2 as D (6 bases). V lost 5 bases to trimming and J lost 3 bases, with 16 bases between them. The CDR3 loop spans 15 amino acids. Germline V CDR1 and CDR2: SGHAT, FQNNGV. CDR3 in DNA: TGTGCCAGCAGCCCCGTACGGGGGAAAGAAGAGACCCAGTACTTC. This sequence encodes CASSPVRGKEETQYF.

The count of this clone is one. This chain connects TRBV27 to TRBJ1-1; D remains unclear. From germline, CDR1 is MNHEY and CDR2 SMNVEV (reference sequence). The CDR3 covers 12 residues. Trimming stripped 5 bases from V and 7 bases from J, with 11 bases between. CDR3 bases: TGTGCCAGCAGTCCTAATTTCGGTGAAGCTTTCTTT. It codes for CASSPNFGEAFF.

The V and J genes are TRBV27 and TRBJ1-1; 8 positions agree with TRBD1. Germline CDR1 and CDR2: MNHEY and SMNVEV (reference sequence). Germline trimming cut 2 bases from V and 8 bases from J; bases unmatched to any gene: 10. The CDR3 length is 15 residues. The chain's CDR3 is CASSLAFPGTGEAFF. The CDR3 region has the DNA TGTGCCAGCAGTTTAGCCTTCCCCGGGACAGGCGAAGCTTTCTTT.

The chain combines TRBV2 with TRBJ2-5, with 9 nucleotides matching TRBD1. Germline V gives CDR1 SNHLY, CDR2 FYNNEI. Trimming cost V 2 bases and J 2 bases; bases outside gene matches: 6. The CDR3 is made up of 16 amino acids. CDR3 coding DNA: TGTGCCAGCAGTGAATCGGGACAGGGCTATCAAGAGACCCAGTACTTC. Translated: CASSESGQGYQETQYF.

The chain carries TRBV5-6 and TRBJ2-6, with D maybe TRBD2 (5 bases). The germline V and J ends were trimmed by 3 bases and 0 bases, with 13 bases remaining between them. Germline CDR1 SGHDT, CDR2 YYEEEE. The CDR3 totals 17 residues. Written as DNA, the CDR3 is TGTGCCAGCAGCTCGCGGGTGGAGGCCTCTGGGGCCAACGTCCTGACTTTC. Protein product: CASSSRVEASGANVLTF. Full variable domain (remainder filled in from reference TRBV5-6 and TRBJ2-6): DAGVTQSPTHLIKTRGQQVTLRCSPKSGHDTVSWYQQALGQGPQFIFQYYEEEERQRGNFPDRFSGHQFPNYSSELNVNALLLGDSALYLCASSSRVEASGANVLTFGAGSRLTVL.

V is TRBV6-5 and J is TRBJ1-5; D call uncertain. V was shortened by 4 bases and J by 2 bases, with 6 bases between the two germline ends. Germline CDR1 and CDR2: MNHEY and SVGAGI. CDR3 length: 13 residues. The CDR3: CASSFGGNQPQHF. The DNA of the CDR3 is TGTGCCAGCAGTTTTGGAGGCAATCAGCCCCAGCATTTT.

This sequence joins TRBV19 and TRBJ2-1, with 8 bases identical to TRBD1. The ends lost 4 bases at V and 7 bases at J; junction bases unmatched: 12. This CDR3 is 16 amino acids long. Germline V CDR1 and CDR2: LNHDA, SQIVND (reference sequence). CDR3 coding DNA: TGTGCCAGTAGTAGTGACAGGGGTTTTTGGGGGAATGAGCAGTTCTTC. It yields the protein CASSSDRGFWGNEQFF.

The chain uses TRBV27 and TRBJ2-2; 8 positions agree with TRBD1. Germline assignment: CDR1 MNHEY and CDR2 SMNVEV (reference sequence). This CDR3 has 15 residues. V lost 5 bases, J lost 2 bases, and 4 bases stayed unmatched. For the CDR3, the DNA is TGTGCCAGCAGTCAAACAGGGGGTAACACCGGGGAGCTGTTTTTT. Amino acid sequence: CASSQTGGNTGELFF.

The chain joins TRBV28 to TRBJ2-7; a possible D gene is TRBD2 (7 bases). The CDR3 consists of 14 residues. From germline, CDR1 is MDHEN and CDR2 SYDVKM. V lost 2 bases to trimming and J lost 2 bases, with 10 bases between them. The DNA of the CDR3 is TGTGCCAGCAGTTTAGGGGGGGCCCCCTACGAGCAGTACTTC. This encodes CASSLGGAPYEQYF.

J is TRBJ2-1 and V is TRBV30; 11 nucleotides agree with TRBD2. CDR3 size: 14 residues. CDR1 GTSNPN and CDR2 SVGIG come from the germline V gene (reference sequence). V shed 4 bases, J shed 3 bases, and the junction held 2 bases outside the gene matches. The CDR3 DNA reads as TGTGCCTGGAATCTAGCGGGGGGCTACAATGAGCAGTTCTTC. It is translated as CAWNLAGGYNEQFF.

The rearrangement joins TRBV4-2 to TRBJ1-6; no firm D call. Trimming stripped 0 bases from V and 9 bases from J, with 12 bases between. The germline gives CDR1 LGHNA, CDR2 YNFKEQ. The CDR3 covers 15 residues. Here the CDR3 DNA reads TGTGCCAGCAGCCAAGAGGGAGGAAGGTTTTCACCCCTCCACTTT. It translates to CASSQEGGRFSPLHF.

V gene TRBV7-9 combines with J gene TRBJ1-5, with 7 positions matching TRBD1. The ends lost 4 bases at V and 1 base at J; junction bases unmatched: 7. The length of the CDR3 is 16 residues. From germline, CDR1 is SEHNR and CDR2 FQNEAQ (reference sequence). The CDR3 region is CASSSYRDRSNQPQHF. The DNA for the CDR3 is TGTGCCAGCAGCTCGTACCGGGACAGAAGCAATCAGCCCCAGCATTTT.

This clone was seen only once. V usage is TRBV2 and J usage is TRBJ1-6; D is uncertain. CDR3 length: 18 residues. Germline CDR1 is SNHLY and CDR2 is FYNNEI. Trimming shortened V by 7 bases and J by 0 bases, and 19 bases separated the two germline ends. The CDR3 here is CASTQEESFSSYNSPLHF. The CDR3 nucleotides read TGTGCCAGCACTCAAGAGGAGTCATTTAGCTCCTATAATTCACCCCTCCACTTT. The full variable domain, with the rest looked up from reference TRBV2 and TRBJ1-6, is EPEVTQTPSHQVTQMGQEVILRCVPISNHLYFYWYRQILGQKVEFLVSFYNNEISEKSEIFDDQFSVERPDGSNFTLKIRSTKLEDSAMYFCASTQEESFSSYNSPLHFGNGTRLTVT.

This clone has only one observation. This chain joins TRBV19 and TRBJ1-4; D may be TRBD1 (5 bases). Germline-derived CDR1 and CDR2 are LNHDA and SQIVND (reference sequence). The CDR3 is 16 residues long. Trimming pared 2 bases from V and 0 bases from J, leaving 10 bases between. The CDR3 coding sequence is TGTGCCAGTAGTATATTGGGGGGGACAACTAATGAAAAACTGTTTTTT. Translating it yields CASSILGGTTNEKLFF.

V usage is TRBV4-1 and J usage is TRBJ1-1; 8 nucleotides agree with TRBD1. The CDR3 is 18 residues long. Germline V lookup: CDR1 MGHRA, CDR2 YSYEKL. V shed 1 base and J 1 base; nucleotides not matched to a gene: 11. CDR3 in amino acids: CASSQVTSGGSGNTEAFF. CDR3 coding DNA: TGCGCCAGCAGCCAAGTCACCTCAGGGGGCTCTGGGAACACTGAAGCTTTCTTT.